This TCR beta chain was identified during a study of T cells after yellow fever vaccination. On the study more broadly: Preparation of the low-cell-number fractions used SMART-Seq v4 Ultra Low Input.

UMIs were added to TCR cDNA along with a universal primer site when it was made by 5'RACE template switching. TCRdb processed the 5' RACE reads anew with MiXCR; each CDR3 protein has one entry. The data show under 700,000 distinct CDR3 sequences, roughly a sixth seen once. Regarding the study as a whole: Subsequent booster samples again held most clones from primary vaccination (approximately 95% CD4, approximately 86% CD8). Although the secondary response was weaker, it peaked faster, at day 5 versus 15.

Unmatched junction bases numbered 11, after V lost 6 bases and J lost 2 bases. The CDR3 has 17 amino acids. The germline gives CDR1 DFQATT, CDR2 SNEGSKA (reference sequence). This clonotype was seen many times. The antigen remains undetermined. The source was PBMCs, collected 5 days after the first yellow fever vaccination. This sequence joins TRBV20-1 and TRBJ2-5; 14 nucleotides line up with TRBD2. The source is a man aged 18 to 30 who received the YFV17D yellow fever vaccine. Here the CDR3 reads CSAPRGTSGGEQETQYF. The CDR3 coding sequence is TGCAGTGCCCCGCGGGGGACTAGCGGGGGTGAACAAGAGACCCAGTACTTC.